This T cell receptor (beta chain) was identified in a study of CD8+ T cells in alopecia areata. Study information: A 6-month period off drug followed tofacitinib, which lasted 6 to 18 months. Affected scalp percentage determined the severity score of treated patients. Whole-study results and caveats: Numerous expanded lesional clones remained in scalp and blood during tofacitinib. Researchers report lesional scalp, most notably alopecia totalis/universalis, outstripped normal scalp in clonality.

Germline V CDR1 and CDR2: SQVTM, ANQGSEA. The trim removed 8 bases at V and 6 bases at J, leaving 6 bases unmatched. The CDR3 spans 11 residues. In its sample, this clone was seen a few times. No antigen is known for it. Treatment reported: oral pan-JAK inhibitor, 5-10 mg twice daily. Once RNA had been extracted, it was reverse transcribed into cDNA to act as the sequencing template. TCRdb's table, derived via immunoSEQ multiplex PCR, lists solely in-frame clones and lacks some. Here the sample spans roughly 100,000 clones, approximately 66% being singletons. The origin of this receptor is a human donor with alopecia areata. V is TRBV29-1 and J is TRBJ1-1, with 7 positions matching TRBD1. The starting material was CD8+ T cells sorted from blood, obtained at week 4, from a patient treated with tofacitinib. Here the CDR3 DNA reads TGCAGCTCCGGTCAGGGGGCTGAAGCTTTCTTT. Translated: CSSGQGAEAFF.